This TCR beta chain was profiled in a study of T cell repertoires in ileal Crohn's disease. Study findings and constraints: All patients with clonality above 26.8% had endoscopic recurrence.

The time point is: neoterminal ileum biopsy at postoperative endoscopy, about 6 months after surgery. Each sample's TCRB immunosequencing used about 0.5 micrograms of biopsy DNA. Generated by immunoSEQ multiplex PCR, the TCRdb table keeps only in-frame clones and is missing some. Of around 13,000 clones listed, roughly 71% are singletons. About this clone: Its antigen is unknown.

CDR3 size: 18 residues. Germline CDR1 and CDR2: MNHNS and SASEGT. V lost 2 bases and J lost 1; bases outside the gene matches: 11. The gene calls are TRBV6-1 and TRBJ1-2; 9 bases map to TRBD1. Sequenced material: ileal tissue. This TCR was sampled from an adult with Crohn's disease. DNA for the CDR3: TGTGCCAGCAGTGAACTTAGGGGACAGGGATTTTTTAACTATGGCTACACCTTC. Amino acids: CASSELRGQGFFNYGYTF.